This T cell receptor (beta chain) was retrieved from a study of response to subunit inactivated influenza vaccine. The germline V gene has CDR1 LNHNV and CDR2 YYDKDF (reference sequence). Trimming removed 6 bases from V and 4 bases from J, with 8 bases in between. The CDR3 runs 12 residues. Many counts were recorded for this clonotype. As yet, its antigen is unknown. Study observations and caveats: The authors offered the suggestion that each seasonal influenza vaccination recruits few new T cells.

From the RT-PCR reads, TCRdb called clonotypes with MiXCR, one entry per CDR3 protein. Here the sample spans a few hundred thousand distinct CDR3 sequences, approximately 14% being singletons. The clonotype originates from a man over 45 who received an inactivated influenza vaccine. The sample here was PBMCs from blood, taken about 12 days after vaccination. The chain is built from TRBV15 and TRBJ2-3; D unclear. This chain's CDR3 is CATRNFADTQYF. The CDR3 nucleotides are TGTGCCACCAGAAATTTTGCAGATACGCAGTATTTT.